These 30 T cell receptor beta chains originate from one sample sequenced in a study of T cells in Graves' hyperthyroidism and ophthalmopathy. The source material, RNA transcripts, was used to amplify TCR beta CDR3 regions. A set of HTBI primers served as the primers for a first-round RT-PCR of the TCR CDR3. MiXCR, applied by TCRdb to the multiplex PCR reads, yields one record per CDR3 protein. The profile covers approximately 710,000 distinct CDR3 sequences, with 15% to 20% appearing a single time and around 16% taken by the ten largest. Sequenced input: blood. These receptors all stem from a man aged 45-65 years with Graves' hyperthyroidism.

The table lists this clonotype with a few counts. The rearrangement uses TRBV6-2 or TRBV6-3 and TRBJ1-3; D unclear. V lost 6 bases to trimming and J lost 0 bases, with 21 bases between them. Germline V CDR1 and CDR2: MNHEY, SVGEGT. This CDR3 region has 18 residues. CDR3 sequence (DNA): TGTGCCAGCAGAGGAAGCTACAAGAGTCCACTCTCTGGAAACACCATATATTTT. It yields the protein CASRGSYKSPLSGNTIYF.

This clonotype has at least ten counts. This chain uses TRBV2 with TRBJ1-1, with 7 nucleotides matching TRBD1. V shed 5 bases and J 12 bases; nucleotides not matched to a gene: 15. CDR1 SNHLY and CDR2 FYNNEI come from the germline V gene. The CDR3 length is 14 residues. The CDR3 here is CASSPSRRQGRSFF. The CDR3 DNA reads as TGTGCCAGCAGTCCAAGCCGACGACAGGGTAGGTCTTTCTTT.

Points on this clonotype: One junction end disagrees with the germline gene, perhaps due to a read error. The chain links TRBV27 to TRBJ2-1, with unresolved D. The DNA end lines up better with TRBJ2-7; the J call may be wrong. Per the germline V gene, CDR1 is MNHEY and CDR2 is SMNVEV (reference sequence). There are 14 residues in the CDR3. DNA of the CDR3: TGTGCGAGCAGTTCGCTGAGCTCCTACAATGAGCAGTACTTC. Amino acids: CASSSLSSYNEQYF.

This clonotype was observed at least ten times. V is TRBV27 and J is TRBJ1-2; 9 bases are shared with TRBD1. The CDR3 runs 13 residues. The germline V gene has CDR1 MNHEY and CDR2 SMNVEV (reference sequence). V dropped 4 bases and J dropped 7; count of bases not matched to a gene: 4. Here the CDR3 DNA reads TGTGCCAGCAGTTCGGGACAGGGCTTTGGCTACACCTTC. Protein: CASSSGQGFGYTF.

This clonotype was seen at least ten times. The V and J genes are TRBV7-9 and TRBJ2-3; 10 nucleotides agree with TRBD2. The CDR3 loop spans 16 amino acids. CDR1 is SEHNR and CDR2 is FQNEAQ in the germline V gene (reference sequence). Trimming cost V 3 bases and J 6 bases; bases outside gene matches: 9. CDR3 bases: TGTGCCAGCAGCTTCGGGAGCGGGAGGGATTCGGATACGCAGTATTTT. Translated, it gives CASSFGSGRDSDTQYF.

This clonotype was seen a few times. Written as DNA, the CDR3 is TGTGCCAGCAGTCAACTCAGGGGGCGTACAGCTTTCTTT. This translates into CASSQLRGRTAFF. This sequence joins TRBV28 and TRBJ1-1, with TRBD1 matching 8 bases. CDR3 length: 13 residues. The junction had 9 bases not matched to a gene; V was cut back by 5 bases and J by 10 bases. The germline V gene encodes CDR1 MDHEN and CDR2 SYDVKM.

This clonotype was counted many times. This sequence joins TRBV11-2 and TRBJ1-1; a possible D gene is TRBD1 (6 bases). The V end was cut by 5 bases, the J end by 1 base, with 14 bases between. Germline-derived CDR1 and CDR2 are SGHAT and FQNNGV. This CDR3 has 15 residues. CDR3 sequence reads: CASSTQDRKNTEAFF. CDR3 bases: TGTGCCAGCAGCACCCAGGACAGAAAGAACACTGAAGCTTTCTTT.

This clonotype was seen repeatedly, ten times or more. The chain couples TRBV20-1 to TRBJ1-4; D gene unclear. CDR3 length: 13 amino acids. Germline V CDR1 and CDR2: DFQATT, SNEGSKA (reference sequence). Trimming stripped 6 bases from V and 3 bases from J, with 11 bases between. The CDR3, as DNA: TGCAGTGCCCCATTCTGGGCTAATGAAAAACTGTTTTTT. Amino acid sequence: CSAPFWANEKLFF.

The CDR3 reads CSVGLAALNTGELFF. DNA for the CDR3: TGCAGCGTCGGACTAGCGGCCTTGAACACCGGGGAGCTGTTTTTT. The chain recombines TRBV29-1 with TRBJ2-2; TRBD2 matches at 10 bases. CDR1 and CDR2 from the germline V gene are SQVTM and ANQGSEA. J lost 1 base, V lost 6 bases, and 5 bases had no gene match. This CDR3 has 15 residues.

This clonotype was seen at least ten times. The chain uses TRBV28 and TRBJ1-1, with 10 bases fitting TRBD1. The V gene end was trimmed by 5 bases and the J gene end by 0 bases; junction bases not matched to a gene: 9. The CDR3 has 17 amino acids. Germline-derived CDR1 and CDR2 are MDHEN and SYDVKM. The chain's CDR3 is CASSQRTGGLMNTEAFF. As DNA, the CDR3 is TGTGCCAGCAGTCAACGGACAGGGGGTTTAATGAACACTGAAGCTTTCTTT.

Only one count was recorded for this clonotype. A much larger clone differs by one base, so this may be a read error. The chain couples TRBV5-1 to TRBJ2-6; no clear D gene. CDR1 is SGHRS and CDR2 is YFSETQ in the germline V gene. V was cut by 2 bases and J by 0 bases, with 9 bases left in between. The CDR3 sequence is 16 residues long. The CDR3 protein is CASSLEQSSGANVLTF. The CDR3 DNA reads TGCGCCAGCAGCTTAGAACAGAGCTCTGGGGCCAACGTCCTGACTTTC.

The J gene is TRBJ2-2, the V gene TRBV6-9, with 8 positions matching TRBD2. The CDR3 is 16 amino acids. After removal of 3 bases from V and 0 bases from J, the junction contained 3 bases not matched to a gene. CDR1 is MNHGY and CDR2 is SVAAGI in the germline V gene. In nucleotides, the CDR3 is TGTGCCAGCAGTTACCGGGGGGGCGCGAACACCGGGGAGCTGTTTTTT. Protein sequence: CASSYRGGANTGELFF.

V and J are TRBV5-6 and TRBJ1-4, with D perhaps matching TRBD1 (6 bases). The CDR3 has 15 residues. The V gene lost 4 bases and the J gene lost 8 bases, with 18 bases spanning the gap. Germline CDR1 reads SGHDT; CDR2 reads YYEEEE. The CDR3 here is CASSKIDRFGEKLFF. In nucleotides, the CDR3 is TGTGCCAGCAGCAAGATCGACAGGTTCGGGGAAAAACTGTTTTTT.

The V gene is TRBV20-1, the J gene TRBJ1-6; TRBD1 matches 7 bases. The CDR3 runs 14 residues. J lost 7 bases, V lost 7 bases, and 10 bases had no gene match. Germline CDR1 and CDR2: DFQATT and SNEGSKA (reference sequence). CDR3 amino acids: CSVARGLLNSPLHF. The CDR3 bases are TGCAGTGTAGCAAGGGGGCTCTTAAATTCACCCCTCCACTTT.

The J gene is TRBJ2-1, the V gene TRBV4-3, with TRBD2 identical over 7 bases. Per germline, CDR1 LGHNA and CDR2 YSLEER. The V gene end was trimmed by 0 bases and the J gene end by 2 bases; junction bases not matched to a gene: 4. This CDR3 comprises 16 residues. This CDR3 is CASSQELANTYNEQFF. The CDR3 coding sequence is TGCGCCAGCAGCCAAGAACTAGCGAACACCTACAATGAGCAGTTCTTC.

As regards this clonotype: Its ends do not fully match the called genes, so a read error is possible. The gene calls are TRBV5-1 and TRBJ1-1; tentative D call: TRBD1 (6 bases). The CDR3 spans 15 residues. Germline-derived CDR1 and CDR2 are SGHRS and YFSETQ. Written as DNA, the CDR3 is TGCGCCAGCAGCTTGGAGGGGCAGGGGTTCACTGAAGCTTCCTTT. The encoded protein is CASSLEGQGFTEASF.

This clonotype was observed at least ten times. V gene TRBV18 combines with J gene TRBJ2-7; TRBD2 is a possible D gene (6 bases). CDR1 and CDR2 from the germline V gene are KGHSH and LQKENI. The CDR3 loop spans 17 amino acids. Trimming stripped 2 bases from V and 4 bases from J, with 21 bases between. DNA of the CDR3: TGTGCCAGCTCACCATACCACGCGGGGCACCCTGCTTACGAGCAGTACTTC. Residues: CASSPYHAGHPAYEQYF.

This clonotype has a handful of counts. The chain uses TRBV7-2 and TRBJ2-2; TRBD2 is a possible D gene (5 bases). This CDR3 region has 15 residues. Germline V gene sequence: CDR1 SGHTA, CDR2 FQGNSA. V was shortened by 1 base and J by 5 bases, with 11 bases between the two germline ends. DNA of the CDR3: TGTGCCAGCAGCTTAGTGGAGGTGGGGACCGGGGAGCTGTTTTTT. This codes for CASSLVEVGTGELFF.

The genes are TRBV7-9 and TRBJ2-1; unclear D gene. This CDR3 has 15 residues. Per germline, CDR1 SEHNR and CDR2 FQNEAQ (reference sequence). Trimming stripped 0 bases from V and 5 bases from J, with 11 bases between. The CDR3 nucleotides are TGTGCCAGCAGCTTAGCGCATTCCAGTGACAATGAGCAGTTCTTC. This codes for CASSLAHSSDNEQFF. The full variable domain, in which reference TRBV7-9 and TRBJ2-1 provide the parts outside the CDR3, is DTGVSQNPRHKITKRGQNVTFRCDPISEHNRLYWYRQTLGQGPEFLTYFQNEAQLEKSRLLSDRFSAERPKGSFSTLEIQRTEQGDSAMYLCASSLAHSSDNEQFFGPGTRLTVL.

This clonotype was observed once. The chain carries TRBV20-1 and TRBJ2-1, with TRBD2 matching 10 bases. The CDR3 totals 16 residues. CDR1 and CDR2 from the germline V gene are DFQATT and SNEGSKA (reference sequence). V trimming: 2 bases; J trimming: 9 bases; junction bases outside the gene matches: 13. The CDR3 coding sequence is TGCAGTGCTAGAAGTCCGGCTCTAGCGGGAGACGGTGAGCAGTTCTTC. It codes for CSARSPALAGDGEQFF.

Ten or more counts support this clonotype. This rearrangement joins TRBV28 to TRBJ1-2; D unresolved. Germline CDR1 is MDHEN and CDR2 is SYDVKM. The CDR3 runs to 14 residues. The V end was cut by 4 bases, the J end by 4 bases, with 13 bases between. CDR3 residues: CASSSPSVGYGYTF. The DNA of the CDR3 is TGTGCCAGCAGTTCCCCCTCTGTGGGCTATGGCTACACCTTC.

This chain connects TRBV28 to TRBJ1-2; the D is unclear. The CDR3 is 16 amino acids. Trimming took 2 bases from V and 8 from J, leaving 21 bases between them. CDR1 is MDHEN, CDR2 SYDVKM, per germline. Here the CDR3 DNA reads TGTGCCAGCAGTTTAATCCGAACGACCTCCGTCGGGGGCTACACCTTC. Translation: CASSLIRTTSVGGYTF.

This clonotype appeared many times. This chain joins TRBV28 and TRBJ1-1; D is undetermined. Germline V gene sequence: CDR1 MDHEN, CDR2 SYDVKM. Trimming took 6 bases from V and 5 from J, leaving 10 bases between them. The CDR3 covers 12 residues. This CDR3 reads CASRNRITEAFF. In nucleotides, the CDR3 is TGTGCCAGCAGGAATAGAATTACTGAAGCTTTCTTT.

Concerning this clonotype itself: A much more abundant neighbour one base away suggests this may be a read error. V usage is TRBV6-5 and J usage is TRBJ2-7; 9 nucleotides line up with TRBD2. V dropped 4 bases and J dropped 5; count of bases not matched to a gene: 9. Germline V gene data show CDR1 as MNHEY and CDR2 as SVGAGI. The CDR3 contains 15 residues. CDR3 region: CASSSSGTLTHEQYF. The CDR3 DNA reads TGTGCCAGCAGTTCTAGCGGGACGCTTACCCACGAGCAGTACTTC.

Only a few counts were recorded for this clonotype. The J gene is TRBJ2-1, the V gene TRBV20-1; 7 nucleotides line up with TRBD2. The CDR3 runs to 14 residues. CDR1 and CDR2 from the germline V gene are DFQATT and SNEGSKA (reference sequence). V trimming: 5 bases; J trimming: 7 bases; junction bases outside the gene matches: 11. The DNA of the CDR3 is TGCAGTGCTCGTGTCGGGACTACTCGTAATGAGCAGTTCTTC. Residues: CSARVGTTRNEQFF.

This clonotype was observed many times. The CDR3 nucleotides are TGTGCCAGCACACGGGAGGGCCTAGCCTACAATGAGCAGTTCTTC. It codes for CASTREGLAYNEQFF. The gene calls are TRBV11-2 and TRBJ2-1, with TRBD2 matching over 8 bases. The length of the CDR3 is 15 residues. Germline V gene sequence: CDR1 SGHAT, CDR2 FQNNGV. The V and J ends lost 7 bases and 2 bases, in that order; junction bases with no gene match: 7.

The chain recombines TRBV20-1 with TRBJ2-3; TRBD2 matches at 10 bases. This CDR3 region has 16 residues. CDR1 DFQATT and CDR2 SNEGSKA come from the germline V gene (reference sequence). The V segment lost 0 bases and the J segment 4 bases; nucleotides outside the gene matches: 7. CDR3 sequence (DNA): TGCAGTGCTAGAGATCCCCGGACTAGCGGAGCAGATACGCAGTATTTT. Translating gives CSARDPRTSGADTQYF.

In its sample, this clonotype was seen many times. The chain combines TRBV20-1 with TRBJ2-3; 7 nucleotides agree with TRBD2. Per germline, CDR1 DFQATT and CDR2 SNEGSKA (reference sequence). CDR3 length: 15 residues. V lost 1 base to trimming and J lost 2 bases; unmatched junction nucleotides: 6. This chain's CDR3 is CSARVLAAFTDTQYF. CDR3 DNA: TGCAGTGCTAGAGTCCTAGCGGCTTTCACAGATACGCAGTATTTT.

The chain is built from TRBV15 and TRBJ2-3, with 7 bases that match TRBD1. This CDR3 is built from 14 residues. Germline V gene lookup returns CDR1 LNHNV and CDR2 YYDKDF (reference sequence). With V trimmed by 5 bases and J by 6 bases, 8 bases remained unmatched. DNA of the CDR3: TGTGCCACCAGCGCTCGAGACAGGGCCGATACGCAGTATTTT. Translated, it gives CATSARDRADTQYF.

This clonotype showed up many times. V usage is TRBV20-1 and J usage is TRBJ1-5, with TRBD1 identical over 9 bases. Germline CDR1 DFQATT, CDR2 SNEGSKA (reference sequence). The CDR3 consists of 15 residues. V was pared by 5 bases and J by 4 bases, with 9 bases of the junction left unmatched. The CDR3 loop is CSAAKGQGTNQPQHF. The CDR3 nucleotides are TGCAGTGCTGCAAAAGGACAGGGGACGAATCAGCCCCAGCATTTT.